This is a list of T cell receptor beta chains from one sample in a study of T-cell reconstitution after alpha-beta-depleted transplantation in children. TCRdb ran MiXCR on the PCR reads and lists one entry per CDR3 protein. Of some 220,000 distinct CDR3 sequences in the sample, approximately 10% were seen once. Material: PBMCs, obtained before TCRalphabeta/CD19-depleted stem cell transplant. These receptor sequences come from a child less than two years old with acute myeloid leukemia, due to receive a stem cell transplant. Both conserved end residues are trimmed from each CDR3.

j_call v_call cdr3_aa
TRBJ2-1 TRBV20-1 SASGVSGSSYNEQF
TRBJ2-1 TRBV30 AWSDPGVSSYNEQF
TRBJ2-1 TRBV5-1 ASSSGLAGLQQF
TRBJ2-2 TRBV3-1 ASERLANTGELF
TRBJ2-2 TRBV11-2 ASSKDKGSGELF
TRBJ1-1 TRBV10-2 ASHQGVDTEAF
TRBJ1-4 TRBV5-1 ASSFRDRNEKLF
TRBJ1-5 TRBV29-1 SAGTGGQPQH
TRBJ1-2 TRBV7-2 ASSLEDSASLGGYT
TRBJ2-5 TRBV5-1 ASSLSSYQETQY
TRBJ1-5 TRBV30 AWSFPGQPQH
TRBJ1-2 TRBV29-1 SVVTLDYGYT
TRBJ2-3 TRBV20-1 SARDQRPGTDTQY